This is a list of T cell receptor beta chains from one sample in a study of T cells in Graves' hyperthyroidism and ophthalmopathy. TCRdb re-analysed the multiplex PCR reads in MiXCR, keeping a single row per CDR3 protein. This sample has under 550,000 distinct CDR3 sequences, with 15% to 20% found just once. Sequenced input: blood. The source of these receptors is a middle-aged man with Graves' ophthalmopathy. CDR3s leave out the opening cysteine and the closing phenylalanine or tryptophan.

v_call cdr3_aa
TRBV7-9 ASRGGTENTEAF
TRBV9 ASSPQTRSTGELF
TRBV28 ASSFVGGLETQY
TRBV28 ASRTGQGLRGTEAF
TRBV4-1 ASSQDLKTSQH
TRBV10-3 AIRTGGTYEQY
TRBV4-1 ASSQDDVSSGNTIY
TRBV14 ASSQAGTGIDGYT
TRBV27 ASSSSRTRSKNIQY
TRBV30 ARGGGGSETQY
TRBV29-1 SVRGDTEAF
TRBV2 ASRARINTEAF
TRBV19 ASTTQGSNTEAF
TRBV12-5 ASGLVLSGTGETQY
TRBV5-1 ASSSRDGTSGYEQY
TRBV6-2/TRBV6-3 ATSPRHPGYT
TRBV3-2 ASSQDREVRNQPQH
TRBV5-6 ASSFRDNYNEQF
TRBV4-2 ASSHNMGTSGTHEQY
TRBV6-2/TRBV6-3 ASSRSEGEYGYT
TRBV19 ASSIRLAGVYNEQF
TRBV6-1 ASSFTALTGEQY
TRBV7-3 ASSLTGTDSPLH
TRBV2 ASSENRADTQY
TRBV14 ASSQEEGLAKNIQY